These 21 T cell receptor beta chains were all obtained from the same sample, sequenced in a study of T cells in Graves' hyperthyroidism and ophthalmopathy. The investigators amplified TCR beta CDR3 regions from RNA transcripts. The TCR CDR3 was amplified in a first-round RT-PCR using the HTBI primer set. MiXCR was run by TCRdb on the multiplex PCR reads, yielding one entry per CDR3 protein. Among more than 350,000 distinct CDR3 sequences listed, about 14% were seen once. Sequencing was done on a sample of blood. The receptors were sampled from a woman in her twenties or thirties with Graves' ophthalmopathy.

This clonotype was counted between two and nine times. CDR3 nucleotides: TGTGCCAGCAGTTATAGTCTTCGGGGTAGCAATCAGCCCCAGCATTTT. Protein product: CASSYSLRGSNQPQHF. This sequence joins TRBV6-6 and TRBJ1-5; D is unresolved. Looked up from germline, CDR1 is MNHNY and CDR2 is SVGAGI (reference sequence). The CDR3 totals 16 residues. Between the trimmed V and J ends, which lost 3 bases and 0 bases, there was a span of 12 bases.

This clonotype was counted ten times or more. The chain carries TRBV2 and TRBJ2-5; D unresolved. This CDR3 comprises 13 residues. V gave up 8 bases and J gave up 0 bases, with 10 bases separating them. CDR1 is SNHLY, CDR2 FYNNEI, per germline. The CDR3 is CASVRTNQETQYF. For the CDR3, the DNA is TGTGCCAGCGTCCGGACGAACCAAGAGACCCAGTACTTC.

This clonotype was recorded many times. The chain uses TRBV11-3 and TRBJ2-5; D is undetermined. Germline values: CDR1 SGHNT, CDR2 YENEEA. This CDR3 has 13 residues. Trimming removed 5 bases at V and 0 bases at J, with 7 bases between. The CDR3 DNA reads TGTGCCAGCAGCGCTTCGTACCAAGAGACCCAGTACTTC. It yields the protein CASSASYQETQYF.

This clonotype was found many times. This rearrangement joins TRBV30 to TRBJ1-1; tentative D call: TRBD1 (6 bases). The CDR3 spans 12 residues. V was pared by 5 bases and J by 6 bases, with 13 bases between. Germline V gene data show CDR1 as GTSNPN and CDR2 as SVGIG (reference sequence). The CDR3 DNA reads as TGTGCCTGGGCACAGGGTCGCGCTGAAGCTTTCTTT. Amino acid sequence: CAWAQGRAEAFF.

This clonotype came up many times. The chain is built from TRBV27 and TRBJ2-7; D is ambiguous. Germline CDR1 MNHEY, CDR2 SMNVEV (reference sequence). The CDR3 loop spans 14 amino acids. V was pared by 3 bases and J by 0 bases, with 9 bases between. DNA of the CDR3: TGTGCCAGCAGTTTGAGGAGTAGCTCCTACGAGCAGTACTTC. This gives the protein CASSLRSSSYEQYF.

This clonotype was observed many times. CDR3 sequence: CASSLGSPRDRDYEQYF. The CDR3 coding sequence is TGTGCCAGCAGCTTAGGGTCCCCTCGGGACAGAGACTACGAGCAGTACTTC. The chain combines TRBV11-2 with TRBJ2-7, with 7 nucleotides matching TRBD1. J lost 3 bases, V lost 1 base, and 12 bases had no gene match. CDR1 is SGHAT, CDR2 FQNNGV, per germline. The CDR3 covers 17 residues.

This clonotype has a count of ten or more. V is TRBV7-9 and J is TRBJ2-5; tentatively, D is TRBD2 (6 bases). V lost 4 bases and J 2 bases, leaving 17 bases between the germline ends. Germline assignment: CDR1 SEHNR and CDR2 FQNEAQ (reference sequence). CDR3 length equals 16 residues. The CDR3 coding sequence is TGTGCCAGCAGCTCAGTCGAGAGGGACTCTCAAGAGACCCAGTACTTC. Protein sequence: CASSSVERDSQETQYF.

This clonotype was seen ten or more times. V usage is TRBV7-9 and J usage is TRBJ1-2; D gene ambiguous. V gave up 6 bases and J gave up 3 bases, with 11 bases separating them. The CDR3 is 13 amino acids. The V gene's germline CDR1 is SEHNR and CDR2 FQNEAQ (reference sequence). The CDR3 DNA sequence: TGTGCCAGCAGTAAGGACGGAGACTATGGCTACACCTTC. This gives the protein CASSKDGDYGYTF.

This clonotype was recorded at least ten times. The CDR3 here is CASSLRDSEETQYF. CDR3 nucleotides: TGTGCCAGCAGCCTCCGGGACTCCGAAGAGACCCAGTACTTC. The chain combines TRBV3-1 with TRBJ2-5; the D gene is possibly TRBD2 (6 bases). V gave up 4 bases and J gave up 3 bases, with 12 bases separating them. CDR1 is LGHDT and CDR2 is YNNKEL in the germline V gene (reference sequence). The length of the CDR3 is 14 residues.

This chain links TRBV29-1 with TRBJ1-2; TRBD1 matches 8 bases. CDR3 size: 12 residues. Germline V gives CDR1 SQVTM, CDR2 ANQGSEA. Trimming took 7 bases from V and 4 from J; bases not matched to a gene: 5. CDR3 residues: CSAGQGAYGYTF. The CDR3 coding sequence is TGCAGCGCTGGACAGGGTGCCTATGGCTACACCTTC.

This clonotype was found many times. The chain has TRBV5-1 and TRBJ1-2; D gene unclear. This CDR3 spans 12 amino acids. Trimming removed 0 bases from V and 7 bases from J, with 7 bases in between. From germline, CDR1 is SGHRS and CDR2 YFSETQ. Here the CDR3 reads CASSLVGSGYTF. The CDR3 DNA sequence: TGCGCCAGCAGCTTGGTGGGATCTGGCTACACCTTC.

This clonotype was found many times. The rearrangement joins TRBV2 to TRBJ2-7, with D unresolved. V gave up 6 bases and J gave up 1 base, with 4 bases separating them. CDR3 size: 11 residues. Germline-derived CDR1 and CDR2 are SNHLY and FYNNEI. CDR3 loop: CASRESYEQYF. CDR3 bases: TGTGCCAGCAGGGAATCCTACGAGCAGTACTTC.

Many counts were recorded for this clonotype. This chain uses TRBV15 with TRBJ1-1; no definite D call. Germline V gene lookup returns CDR1 LNHNV and CDR2 YYDKDF (reference sequence). The CDR3 has 12 amino acids. Trimming removed 5 bases at V and 8 bases at J, with 12 bases between. The CDR3 coding sequence is TGTGCCACCAGCCTAATCGGGCGGGAAGCTTTCTTT. This encodes CATSLIGREAFF. Complete variable domain (other parts from reference TRBV15 and TRBJ1-1): DAMVIQNPRYQVTQFGKPVTLSCSQTLNHNVMYWYQQKSSQAPKLLFHYYDKDFNNEADTPDNFQSRRPNTSFCFLDIRSPGLGDTAMYLCATSLIGREAFFGQGTRLTVV.

This clonotype was found many times. This chain joins TRBV7-3 and TRBJ2-1, with 12 bases lining up with TRBD1. Trimming took 5 bases from V and 4 from J; bases not matched to a gene: 9. The CDR3 loop spans 17 amino acids. Per germline, CDR1 SGHTA and CDR2 FQGTGA. CDR3 sequence (DNA): TGTGCCAGCAGCCCCACCGGGACAGGGGGCGGATACAATGAGCAGTTCTTC. This sequence encodes CASSPTGTGGGYNEQFF. The complete variable domain, with remaining parts taken from reference TRBV7-3 and TRBJ2-1, reads GAGVSQTPSNKVTEKGKYVELRCDPISGHTALYWYRQSLGQGPEFLIYFQGTGAADDSGLPNDRFFAVRPEGSVSTLKIQRTERGDSAVYLCASSPTGTGGGYNEQFFGPGTRLTVL.

In its sample, this clonotype was seen many times. The V call is TRBV20-1, the J call TRBJ2-1, with 16 bases matching TRBD2. Germline V gene data show CDR1 as DFQATT and CDR2 as SNEGSKA (reference sequence). CDR3 length: 19 amino acids. V was clipped by 5 bases and J by 2 bases; unmatched bases: 12. This CDR3 is CSAGDSLGLAGGTYNEQFF. In nucleotides, the CDR3 is TGCAGTGCTGGGGATTCCCTGGGACTAGCGGGGGGGACCTACAATGAGCAGTTCTTC.

The sample holds many counts of this clonotype. V usage is TRBV11-2 and J usage is TRBJ1-4; TRBD1 agrees at 8 bases. Germline V lookup: CDR1 SGHAT, CDR2 FQNNGV. Trimming removed 3 bases from V and 6 bases from J; junction bases left unmatched: 9. The CDR3 is 16 amino acids. CDR3 coding DNA: TGTGCCAGCAGCTTTACTCAGGGGGCGCCGGATGAAAAACTGTTTTTT. Translation: CASSFTQGAPDEKLFF. The variable domain in full, with the rest retrieved from reference TRBV11-2 and TRBJ1-4, is EAGVAQSPRYKIIEKRQSVAFWCNPISGHATLYWYQQILGQGPKLLIQFQNNGVVDDSQLPKDRFSAERLKGVDSTLKIQPAKLEDSAVYLCASSFTQGAPDEKLFFGSGTQLSVL.

A few counts support this clonotype. The V and J genes are TRBV6-1 and TRBJ1-6; D unclear. The germline V gene encodes CDR1 MNHNS and CDR2 SASEGT. This CDR3 is built from 16 residues. The V gene lost 3 bases and the J gene lost 0 bases, with 9 bases spanning the gap. CDR3 sequence: CASSDSGPSYNSPLHF. The CDR3 DNA sequence: TGTGCCAGCAGTGACAGTGGTCCCTCCTATAATTCACCCCTCCACTTT.

This clonotype was seen many times. The chain carries TRBV5-4 and TRBJ1-1; D not certain. Germline V gene lookup returns CDR1 SGHNT and CDR2 YYREEE (reference sequence). With 5 bases removed from V and 7 bases from J, the gap between germline ends came to 12 bases. CDR3 length: 12 amino acids. The CDR3: CASSEVEDEAFF. The CDR3 DNA reads as TGTGCCAGCAGTGAGGTCGAAGATGAAGCTTTCTTT.

This clonotype was found a few times. This CDR3 is CASRETGPSVGELFF. The CDR3 DNA reads as TGTGCCAGCAGGGAAACCGGGCCTTCAGTCGGGGAGCTGTTTTTT. The genes are TRBV6-1 and TRBJ2-2; D remains unclear. Germline V gene data show CDR1 as MNHNS and CDR2 as SASEGT. Trimming removed 6 bases from V and 7 bases from J, with 18 bases in between. This CDR3 is built from 15 residues.

At least ten counts were recorded for this clonotype. V is TRBV4-2 and J is TRBJ2-5, with a weak D call TRBD2 (6 bases). V was shortened by 1 base and J by 4 bases, with 13 bases between the two germline ends. There are 15 residues in the CDR3. Germline values: CDR1 LGHNA, CDR2 YNFKEQ. The CDR3 bases are TGTGCCAGCAGCCAAGCCACCAGCGGGTCAGAGACCCAGTACTTC. It yields the protein CASSQATSGSETQYF.

This sequence joins TRBV6-6 and TRBJ2-2; no clear D gene. The CDR3 contains 14 residues. V was shortened by 2 bases and J by 4 bases, with 8 bases between the two germline ends. The germline gives CDR1 MNHNY, CDR2 SVGAGI (reference sequence). For the CDR3, the DNA is TGTGCCAGCAGTTACGCAGCCGGCACCGGGGAGCTGTTTTTT. Translating gives CASSYAAGTGELFF.